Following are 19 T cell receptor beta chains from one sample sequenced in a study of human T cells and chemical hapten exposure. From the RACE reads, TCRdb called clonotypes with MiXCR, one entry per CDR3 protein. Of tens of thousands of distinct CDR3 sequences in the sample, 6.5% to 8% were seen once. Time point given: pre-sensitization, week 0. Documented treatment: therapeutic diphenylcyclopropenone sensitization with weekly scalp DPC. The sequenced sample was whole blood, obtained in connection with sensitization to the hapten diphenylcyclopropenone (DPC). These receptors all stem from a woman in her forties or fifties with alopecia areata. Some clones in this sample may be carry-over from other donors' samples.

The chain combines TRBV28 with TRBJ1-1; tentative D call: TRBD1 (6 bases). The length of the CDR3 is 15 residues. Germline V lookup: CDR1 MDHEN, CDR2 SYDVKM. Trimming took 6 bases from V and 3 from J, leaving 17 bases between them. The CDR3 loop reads CASRGIRGGDTEAFF. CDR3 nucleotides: TGTGCCAGCAGGGGGATCAGGGGAGGCGACACTGAAGCTTTCTTT.

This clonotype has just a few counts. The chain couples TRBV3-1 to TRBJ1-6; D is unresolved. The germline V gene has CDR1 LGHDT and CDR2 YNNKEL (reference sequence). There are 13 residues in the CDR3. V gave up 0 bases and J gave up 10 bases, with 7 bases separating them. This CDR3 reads CASSQDGLSPLHF. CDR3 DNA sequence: TGTGCCAGCAGCCAAGACGGGCTCTCACCCCTCCACTTT.

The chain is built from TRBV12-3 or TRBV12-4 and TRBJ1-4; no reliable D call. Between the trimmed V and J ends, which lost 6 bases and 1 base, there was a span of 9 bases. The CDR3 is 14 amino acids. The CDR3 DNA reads TGTGCCAGCAGCCTGGGGTTAACTAATGAAAAACTGTTTTTT. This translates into CASSLGLTNEKLFF.

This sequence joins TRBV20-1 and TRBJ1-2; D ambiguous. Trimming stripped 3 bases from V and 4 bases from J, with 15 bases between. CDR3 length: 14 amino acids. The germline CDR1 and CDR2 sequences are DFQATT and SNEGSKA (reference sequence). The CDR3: CSARTGSKTYGYTF. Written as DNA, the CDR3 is TGCAGTGCTAGGACGGGCTCTAAAACCTATGGCTACACCTTC.

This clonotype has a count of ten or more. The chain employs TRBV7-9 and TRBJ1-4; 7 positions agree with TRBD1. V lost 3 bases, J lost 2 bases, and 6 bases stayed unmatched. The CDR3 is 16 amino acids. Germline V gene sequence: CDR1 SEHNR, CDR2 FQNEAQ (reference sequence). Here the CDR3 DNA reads TGTGCCAGCAGCTTGTGGGCAGGGGGGACTAATGAAAAACTGTTTTTT. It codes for CASSLWAGGTNEKLFF.

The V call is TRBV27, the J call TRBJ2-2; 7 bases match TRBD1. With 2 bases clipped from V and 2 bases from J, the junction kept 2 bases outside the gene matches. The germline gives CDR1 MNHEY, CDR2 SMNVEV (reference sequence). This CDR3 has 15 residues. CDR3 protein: CASSLRTGNTGELFF. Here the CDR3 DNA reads TGTGCCAGCAGTTTACGGACAGGCAACACCGGGGAGCTGTTTTTT.

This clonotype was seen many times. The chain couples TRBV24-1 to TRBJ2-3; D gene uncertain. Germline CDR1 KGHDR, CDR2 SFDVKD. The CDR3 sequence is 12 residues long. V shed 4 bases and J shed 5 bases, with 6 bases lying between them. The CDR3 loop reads CATSDSVDTQYF. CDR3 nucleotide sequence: TGTGCCACCAGTGACTCTGTAGATACGCAGTATTTT.

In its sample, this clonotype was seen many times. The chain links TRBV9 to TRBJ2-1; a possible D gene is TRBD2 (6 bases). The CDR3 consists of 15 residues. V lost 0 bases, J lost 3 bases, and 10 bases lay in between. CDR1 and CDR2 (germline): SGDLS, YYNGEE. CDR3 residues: CASSVAGGDYNEQFF. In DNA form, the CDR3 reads TGTGCCAGCAGCGTAGCTGGCGGGGACTACAATGAGCAGTTCTTC. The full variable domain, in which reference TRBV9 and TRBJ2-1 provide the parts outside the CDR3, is DSGVTQTPKHLITATGQRVTLRCSPRSGDLSVYWYQQSLDQGLQFLIQYYNGEERAKGNILERFSAQQFPDLHSELNLSSLELGDSALYFCASSVAGGDYNEQFFGPGTRLTVL.

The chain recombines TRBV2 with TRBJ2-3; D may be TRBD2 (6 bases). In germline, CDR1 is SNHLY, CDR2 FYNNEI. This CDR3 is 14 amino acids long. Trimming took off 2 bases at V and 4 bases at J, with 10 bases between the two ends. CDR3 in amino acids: CASSEPSGPDTQYF. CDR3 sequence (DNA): TGTGCCAGCAGTGAACCCAGCGGGCCAGATACGCAGTATTTT.

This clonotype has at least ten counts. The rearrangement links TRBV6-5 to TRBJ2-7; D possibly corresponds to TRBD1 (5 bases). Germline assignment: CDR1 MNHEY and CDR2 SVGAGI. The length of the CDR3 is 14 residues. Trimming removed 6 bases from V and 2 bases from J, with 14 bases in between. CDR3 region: CASSRGQGPYEQYF. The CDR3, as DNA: TGTGCCAGCAGCCGCGGCCAGGGCCCCTACGAGCAGTACTTC.

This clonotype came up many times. CDR3 bases: TGTGCCTGGACAGGGACAGGGGGTCACGAGCAGTACTTC. Amino acids: CAWTGTGGHEQYF. The chain recombines TRBV30 with TRBJ2-7; TRBD1 matches 11 bases. V lost 4 bases, J lost 5 bases, and 4 bases stayed unmatched. CDR3 length: 13 amino acids. Germline CDR1 reads GTSNPN; CDR2 reads SVGIG (reference sequence). The whole variable domain, filled in from reference TRBV30 and TRBJ2-7, reads SQTIHQWPATLVQPVGSPLSLECTVEGTSNPNLYWYRQAAGRGLQLLFYSVGIGQISSEVPQNLSASRPQDRQFILSSKKLLLSDSGFYLCAWTGTGGHEQYFGPGTRLTVT.

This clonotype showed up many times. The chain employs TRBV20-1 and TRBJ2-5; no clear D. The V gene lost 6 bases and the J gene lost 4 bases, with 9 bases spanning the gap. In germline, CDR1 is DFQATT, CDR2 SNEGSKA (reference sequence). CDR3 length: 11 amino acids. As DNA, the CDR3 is TGCAGTGCCCCCCCGGCAGAGACCCAGTACTTC. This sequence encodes CSAPPAETQYF.

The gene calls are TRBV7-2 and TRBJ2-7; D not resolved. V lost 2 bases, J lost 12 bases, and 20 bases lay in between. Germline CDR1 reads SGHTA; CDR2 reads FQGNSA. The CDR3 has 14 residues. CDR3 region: CASSLSTTGTRLYF. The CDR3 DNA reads TGTGCCAGCAGCTTATCGACGACTGGTACGAGGCTGTACTTC.

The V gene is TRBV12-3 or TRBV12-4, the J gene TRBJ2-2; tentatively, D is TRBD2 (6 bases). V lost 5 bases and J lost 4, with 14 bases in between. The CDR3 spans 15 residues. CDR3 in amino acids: CASSTRPGGTGELFF. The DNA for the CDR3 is TGTGCCAGCAGTACCCGCCCCGGGGGCACCGGGGAGCTGTTTTTT.

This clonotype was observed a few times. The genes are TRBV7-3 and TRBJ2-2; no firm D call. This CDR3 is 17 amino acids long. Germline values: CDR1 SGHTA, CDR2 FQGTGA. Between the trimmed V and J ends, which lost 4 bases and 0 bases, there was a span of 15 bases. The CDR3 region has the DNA TGTGCCAGCAGCTACACTTCAAGCAGAGCGAACACCGGGGAGCTGTTTTTT. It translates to CASSYTSSRANTGELFF.

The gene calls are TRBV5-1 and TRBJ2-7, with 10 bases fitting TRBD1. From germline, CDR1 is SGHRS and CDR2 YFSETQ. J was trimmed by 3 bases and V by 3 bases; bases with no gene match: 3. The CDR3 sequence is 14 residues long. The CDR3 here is CASSSRTGGYEQYF. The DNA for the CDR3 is TGCGCCAGCAGCTCGCGGACAGGGGGCTACGAGCAGTACTTC.

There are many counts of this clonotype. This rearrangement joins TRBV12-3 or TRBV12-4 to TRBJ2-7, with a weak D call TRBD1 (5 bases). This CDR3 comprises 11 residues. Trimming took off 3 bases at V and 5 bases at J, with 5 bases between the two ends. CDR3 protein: CASSFRDEQYF. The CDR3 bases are TGTGCCAGCAGTTTCAGGGACGAGCAGTACTTC.

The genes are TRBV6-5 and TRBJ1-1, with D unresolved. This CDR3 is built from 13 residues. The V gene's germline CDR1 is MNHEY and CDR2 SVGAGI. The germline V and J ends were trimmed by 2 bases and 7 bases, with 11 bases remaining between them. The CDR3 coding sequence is TGTGCCAGCAGTTACCGTCGACTGGGTGAAGCTTTCTTT. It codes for CASSYRRLGEAFF.

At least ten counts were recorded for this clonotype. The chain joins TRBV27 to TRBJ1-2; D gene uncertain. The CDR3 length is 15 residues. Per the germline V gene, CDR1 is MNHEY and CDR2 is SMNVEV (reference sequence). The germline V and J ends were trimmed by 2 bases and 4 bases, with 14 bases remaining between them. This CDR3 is CASSLSRGPLYGYTF. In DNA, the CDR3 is TGTGCCAGCAGTTTAAGCCGAGGTCCCCTCTATGGCTACACCTTC.